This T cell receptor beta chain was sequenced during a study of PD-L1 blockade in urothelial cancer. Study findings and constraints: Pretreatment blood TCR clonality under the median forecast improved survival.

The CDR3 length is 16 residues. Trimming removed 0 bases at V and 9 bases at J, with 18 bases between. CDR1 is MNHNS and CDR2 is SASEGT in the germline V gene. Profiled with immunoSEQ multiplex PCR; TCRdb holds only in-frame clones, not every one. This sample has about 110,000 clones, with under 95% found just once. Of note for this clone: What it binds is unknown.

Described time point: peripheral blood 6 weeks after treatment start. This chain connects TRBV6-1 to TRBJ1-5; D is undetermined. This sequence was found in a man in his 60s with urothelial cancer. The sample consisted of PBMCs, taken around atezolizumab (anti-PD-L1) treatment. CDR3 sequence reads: CASSEALDGEWGPQHF. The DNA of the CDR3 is TGTGCCAGCAGTGAAGCTCTCGACGGGGAGTGGGGGCCCCAGCATTTT.